One sample yielded the 20 T cell receptor beta chains listed below, sequenced in a study of T cell repertoires in cytomegalovirus infection. These receptors are not linked to any known antigen. MiXCR, applied by TCRdb to the reads, yields one record per CDR3 protein. The sample records a few hundred thousand distinct CDR3 sequences, around 40% being singletons. Sequenced material: cultured PBMCs, taken from culture after CMV antigen stimulation. The receptors come from a human donor in good health (CMV status not recorded). Some clones in this sample may be carry-over from other donors' samples.

This clonotype was seen a handful of times. The genes are TRBV29-1 and TRBJ2-1; possibly TRBD2 for D (6 bases). The germline gives CDR1 SQVTM, CDR2 ANQGSEA. The CDR3 extends over 11 amino acids. The ends were cut back, 7 bases at V and 8 bases at J, with 12 bases in the middle. The CDR3 protein is CSGKRVDEQFF. DNA of the CDR3: TGCAGCGGCAAGCGGGTCGATGAGCAGTTCTTC.

This clonotype has just a few counts. The rearrangement joins TRBV6-1 to TRBJ1-6, with 7 nucleotides matching TRBD1. The trim removed 3 bases at V and 9 bases at J, leaving 11 bases unmatched. Germline V gene sequence: CDR1 MNHNS, CDR2 SASEGT. The CDR3 has 16 residues. Here the CDR3 reads CASSETGHLVSSPLHF. DNA for the CDR3: TGTGCCAGCAGTGAGACAGGGCACCTAGTATCTTCACCCCTCCACTTT.

In this sample, this clonotype turned up a few times. The rearrangement links TRBV7-9 to TRBJ2-2; D call uncertain. V lost 3 bases and J 4 bases, leaving 9 bases between the germline ends. CDR1 and CDR2 from the germline V gene are SEHNR and FQNEAQ (reference sequence). The CDR3 sequence is 14 residues long. In DNA form, the CDR3 reads TGTGCCAGCAGCTTGAACAGTCGCACCGGGGAGCTGTTTTTT. It yields the protein CASSLNSRTGELFF.

This clonotype was counted only a few times. The gene calls are TRBV7-2 and TRBJ1-2; D remains unclear. Germline assignment: CDR1 SGHTA and CDR2 FQGNSA. V was clipped by 5 bases and J by 8 bases, with 15 bases between them. There are 13 residues in the CDR3. CDR3 nucleotides: TGTGCCAGCAGCCAGACAAGCAGCGAGGGCTACACCTTC. This gives the protein CASSQTSSEGYTF.

The chain carries TRBV12-3 or TRBV12-4 and TRBJ1-5; D remains unclear. This CDR3 region has 14 residues. V lost 3 bases to trimming and J lost 2 bases, with 8 bases between them. CDR3 bases: TGTGCCAGCAGTTTTTTGGACGGCAATCAGCCCCAGCATTTT. Amino acids: CASSFLDGNQPQHF.

The sample holds many counts of this clonotype. This chain links TRBV7-2 with TRBJ2-1, with 9 bases identical to TRBD2. The ends lost 3 bases at V and 0 bases at J; junction bases unmatched: 6. Looked up from germline, CDR1 is SGHTA and CDR2 is FQGNSA. This CDR3 comprises 17 residues. DNA of the CDR3: TGTGCCAGCAGCTTGACTAGCGGAGCCACCTCCTACAATGAGCAGTTCTTC. Its protein is CASSLTSGATSYNEQFF.

This clonotype was observed a handful of times. This rearrangement joins TRBV7-8 to TRBJ2-3; D may be TRBD2 (5 bases). This CDR3 contains 14 residues. Germline V CDR1 and CDR2: SGHVS, FQNEAQ. The V gene lost 4 bases and the J gene lost 2 bases, with 10 bases spanning the gap. The CDR3 region is CASSSGDLTDTQYF. The CDR3 DNA sequence: TGTGCCAGCAGCTCCGGGGATCTCACAGATACGCAGTATTTT.

The chain employs TRBV12-5 and TRBJ2-3; D is undetermined. V shed 6 bases and J shed 0 bases, with 10 bases lying between them. Germline V gene lookup returns CDR1 LGHNT and CDR2 FRNRAP. This CDR3 has 14 amino acids. In DNA, the CDR3 is TGTGCTAGTGGCTATCACACTAGCACAGATACGCAGTATTTT. It translates to CASGYHTSTDTQYF. The full variable domain, rest sourced from reference TRBV12-5 and TRBJ2-3, is DARVTQTPRHKVTEMGQEVTMRCQPILGHNTVFWYRQTMMQGLELLAYFRNRAPLDDSGMPKDRFSAEMPDATLATLKIQPSEPRDSAVYFCASGYHTSTDTQYFGPGTRLTVL.

This rearrangement joins TRBV7-4 to TRBJ1-5; no firm D call. Germline V gene lookup returns CDR1 SGHVT and CDR2 SQSDAQ. V lost 2 bases to trimming and J lost 0 bases, with 20 bases between them. This CDR3 has 19 residues. The CDR3 sequence: CASSLWAEGTGYSNQPQHF. The CDR3 coding sequence is TGTGCCAGCAGCTTATGGGCCGAGGGAACGGGGTATAGCAATCAGCCCCAGCATTTT. Using reference TRBV7-4 and TRBJ1-5 for the parts outside the CDR3, the full variable domain is GAGVSQSPRYKVAKRGRDVALRCDSISGHVTLYWYRQTLGQGSEVLTYSQSDAQRDKSGRPSGRFSAERPERSVSTLKIQRTEQGDSAVYLCASSLWAEGTGYSNQPQHFGDGTRLSIL.

The table lists this clonotype with a few counts. The chain carries TRBV7-2 and TRBJ2-2; D perhaps matches TRBD1 (6 bases). Germline assignment: CDR1 SGHTA and CDR2 FQGNSA. The V end lost 2 bases, the J end lost 4 bases, and 14 bases lay between the germline ends. The CDR3 runs 16 residues. The CDR3 region has the DNA TGTGCCAGCAGCTTATCTTCAGGGGCGACCACCGGGGAGCTGTTTTTT. This gives the protein CASSLSSGATTGELFF.

The chain combines TRBV6-9 with TRBJ2-1; 10 bases map to TRBD2. V was clipped by 8 bases and J by 8 bases; unmatched bases: 6. The CDR3 runs to 13 residues. The germline CDR1 and CDR2 sequences are MNHGY and SVAAGI. The CDR3 nucleotides are TGTGCCAGCGAATCTAGCGGGAGTTATGAGCAGTTCTTC. Protein product: CASESSGSYEQFF.

J is TRBJ1-2 and V is TRBV20-1; D gene unclear. This CDR3 has 12 residues. Trimming removed 1 base at V and 2 bases at J, with 5 bases between. Germline V gene sequence: CDR1 DFQATT, CDR2 SNEGSKA (reference sequence). The CDR3 sequence is CSARGVNYGYTF. The CDR3, as DNA: TGCAGTGCTAGAGGTGTCAACTATGGCTACACCTTC.

The genes are TRBV7-6 and TRBJ2-2; 10 nucleotides agree with TRBD1. Per germline, CDR1 SGHVS and CDR2 FNYEAQ. The CDR3 is 14 amino acids. J gave up 6 bases and V 8 bases, and 6 bases lay outside the gene matches. The CDR3 DNA is TGTGCCAGCGACAGGGGGCGATACGCCGGGGAGCTGTTTTTT. Amino acid sequence: CASDRGRYAGELFF.

A remark on this clonotype: A read error may produce the germline difference seen at one junction end. V is TRBV2 and J is TRBJ2-4; TRBD1 aligns across 7 bases. The CDR3 totals 15 residues. Germline V gene lookup returns CDR1 SNHLY and CDR2 FYNNEI. CDR3 nucleotide sequence: TGTGCCAGCAGTCAAGCGAGGGGGCCCTTTGACATTCAGTACTTC. Translating it yields CASSQARGPFDIQYF.

The table lists this clonotype with a count of one. This chain uses TRBV5-1 with TRBJ2-7; D might be TRBD1 or TRBD2, each matching 5 bases. V lost 4 bases, J lost 6 bases, and 20 bases lay in between. This CDR3 comprises 15 residues. The V gene's germline CDR1 is SGHRS and CDR2 YFSETQ. CDR3 amino acids: CASSRTGRGRGEQYF. The CDR3 DNA reads TGCGCCAGCAGCAGAACTGGGAGAGGTAGGGGCGAGCAGTACTTC.

This clonotype appeared a few times. The CDR3 region is CAISESAQNYGYTF. CDR3 DNA: TGTGCCATCAGTGAGTCGGCACAAAACTATGGCTACACCTTC. This chain uses TRBV10-3 with TRBJ1-2, with D uncertain. The CDR3 consists of 14 residues. CDR1 ENHRY and CDR2 SYGVKD come from the germline V gene. With 0 bases removed from V and 2 bases from J, the gap between germline ends came to 7 bases.

The chain carries TRBV27 and TRBJ2-7; D possibly uses TRBD1 or TRBD2 (5 bases each). The germline gives CDR1 MNHEY, CDR2 SMNVEV (reference sequence). This CDR3 spans 14 amino acids. V was trimmed by 6 bases and J by 4 bases, leaving 16 bases between them. The CDR3 bases are TGTGCCAGCAGCACCGGGACCTTATTATACGAGCAGTACTTC. This translates into CASSTGTLLYEQYF.

This clonotype has ten or more counts. The chain has TRBV7-2 and TRBJ1-6; D possibly corresponds to TRBD1 (5 bases). The CDR3 totals 15 residues. V gave up 5 bases and J gave up 8 bases, with 16 bases separating them. Germline lookup yields CDR1 SGHTA and CDR2 FQGNSA. The CDR3 region has the DNA TGTGCCAGCAGCCCAGATGGGGCGTGGGATTCACCCCTCCACTTT. Residues: CASSPDGAWDSPLHF.

This clonotype was found a few times. This chain uses TRBV7-2 with TRBJ2-3; D gene unclear. CDR1 SGHTA and CDR2 FQGNSA come from the germline V gene. CDR3 length equals 15 residues. V gave up 3 bases and J gave up 1 base, with 11 bases separating them. CDR3 coding DNA: TGTGCCAGCAGCTTGTGGGTGGGCGGCACAGATACGCAGTATTTT. Protein product: CASSLWVGGTDTQYF.

The chain uses TRBV7-6 and TRBJ2-2, with D tentatively TRBD1 (5 bases). Trimming took 6 bases from V and 1 from J, leaving 12 bases between them. Germline CDR1 is SGHVS and CDR2 is FNYEAQ. This CDR3 contains 15 residues. In DNA, the CDR3 is TGTGCCAGCAGGGGATGGACATTGAACACCGGGGAGCTGTTTTTT. Translated, it gives CASRGWTLNTGELFF.